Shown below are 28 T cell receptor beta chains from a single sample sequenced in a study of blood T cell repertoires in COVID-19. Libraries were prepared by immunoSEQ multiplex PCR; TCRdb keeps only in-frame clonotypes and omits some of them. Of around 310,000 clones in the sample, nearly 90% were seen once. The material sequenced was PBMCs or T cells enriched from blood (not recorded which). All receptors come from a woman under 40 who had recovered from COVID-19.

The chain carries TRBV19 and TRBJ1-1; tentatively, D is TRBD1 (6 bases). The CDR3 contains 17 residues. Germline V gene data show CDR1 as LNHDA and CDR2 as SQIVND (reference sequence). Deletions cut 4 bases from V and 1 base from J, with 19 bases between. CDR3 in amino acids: CASSNPDWGQANTEAFF. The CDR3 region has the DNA TGTGCCAGTAGTAACCCTGACTGGGGGCAGGCGAACACTGAAGCTTTCTTT.

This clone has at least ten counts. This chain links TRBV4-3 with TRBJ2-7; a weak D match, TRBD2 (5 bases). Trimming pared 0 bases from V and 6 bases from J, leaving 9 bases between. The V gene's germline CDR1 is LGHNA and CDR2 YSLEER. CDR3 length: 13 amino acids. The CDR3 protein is CASSQDLGSEQYF. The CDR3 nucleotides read TGCGCCAGCAGCCAAGATCTAGGGAGCGAGCAGTACTTC.

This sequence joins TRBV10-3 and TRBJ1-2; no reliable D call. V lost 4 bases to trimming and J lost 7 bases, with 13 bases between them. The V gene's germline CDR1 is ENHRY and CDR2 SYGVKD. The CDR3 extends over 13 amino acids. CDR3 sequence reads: CAISVQVQFGYTF. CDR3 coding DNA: TGTGCCATCAGTGTTCAGGTACAGTTTGGCTACACCTTC.

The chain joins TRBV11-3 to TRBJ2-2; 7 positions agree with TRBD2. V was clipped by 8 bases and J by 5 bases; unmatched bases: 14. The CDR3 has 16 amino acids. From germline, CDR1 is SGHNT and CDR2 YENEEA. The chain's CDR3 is CASGLGAPAITGELFF. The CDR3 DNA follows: TGTGCCAGCGGACTAGGGGCGCCAGCTATAACCGGGGAGCTGTTTTTT.

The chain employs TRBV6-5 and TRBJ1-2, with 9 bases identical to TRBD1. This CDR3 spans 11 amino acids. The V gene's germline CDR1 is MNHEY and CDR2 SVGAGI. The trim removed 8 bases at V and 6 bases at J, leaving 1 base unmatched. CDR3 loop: CASGTGNGYTF. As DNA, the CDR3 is TGTGCCAGCGGGACAGGGAATGGCTACACCTTC.

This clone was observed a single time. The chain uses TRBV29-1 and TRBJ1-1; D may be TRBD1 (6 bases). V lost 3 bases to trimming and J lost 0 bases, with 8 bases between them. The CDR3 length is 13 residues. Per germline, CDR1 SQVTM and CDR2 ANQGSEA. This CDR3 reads CSVETGLNTEAFF. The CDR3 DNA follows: TGCAGCGTTGAGACAGGTTTGAACACTGAAGCTTTCTTT.

The DNA for the CDR3 is TGTGCCAGCAGCTTCGGCCCGGGGACAGGGGGCTACGAGCAGTACTTC. This codes for CASSFGPGTGGYEQYF. The J gene is TRBJ2-7, the V gene TRBV11-2; TRBD1 matches 11 bases. The germline gives CDR1 SGHAT, CDR2 FQNNGV. This CDR3 is 16 amino acids long. V trimming: 3 bases; J trimming: 3 bases; junction bases outside the gene matches: 7.

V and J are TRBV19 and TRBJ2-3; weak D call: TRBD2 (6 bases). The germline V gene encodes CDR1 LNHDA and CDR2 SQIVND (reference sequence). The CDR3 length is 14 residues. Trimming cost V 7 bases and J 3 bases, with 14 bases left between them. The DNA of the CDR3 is TGTGCCAGTACCCACCTGGGGACTACAGATACGCAGTATTTT. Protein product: CASTHLGTTDTQYF.

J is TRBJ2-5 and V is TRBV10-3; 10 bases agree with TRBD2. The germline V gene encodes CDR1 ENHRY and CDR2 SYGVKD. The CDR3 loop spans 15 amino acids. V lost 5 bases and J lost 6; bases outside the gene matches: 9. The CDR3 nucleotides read TGTGCCATCAGTTCGGAGGCTAGCGGGAGTCAGACCCAGTACTTC. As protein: CAISSEASGSQTQYF.

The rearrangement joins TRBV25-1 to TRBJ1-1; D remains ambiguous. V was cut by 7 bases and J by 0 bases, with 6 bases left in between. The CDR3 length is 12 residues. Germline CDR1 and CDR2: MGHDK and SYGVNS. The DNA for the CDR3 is TGTGCCAGCAAAGACATGAACACTGAAGCTTTCTTT. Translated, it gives CASKDMNTEAFF.

This CDR3 is CASRGTDHDQPQHF. In DNA form, the CDR3 reads TGTGCCAGCAGGGGGACAGACCATGATCAGCCCCAGCATTTT. The chain is built from TRBV27 and TRBJ1-5; 7 bases are shared with TRBD1. The germline gives CDR1 MNHEY, CDR2 SMNVEV (reference sequence). The CDR3 has 14 residues. V gave up 6 bases and J gave up 5 bases; unmatched junction bases: 7.

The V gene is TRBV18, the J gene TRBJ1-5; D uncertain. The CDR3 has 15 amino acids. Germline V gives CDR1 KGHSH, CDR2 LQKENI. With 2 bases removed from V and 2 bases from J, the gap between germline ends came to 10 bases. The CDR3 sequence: CASSPANAGNQPQHF. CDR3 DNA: TGTGCCAGCTCACCAGCCAATGCGGGCAATCAGCCCCAGCATTTT.

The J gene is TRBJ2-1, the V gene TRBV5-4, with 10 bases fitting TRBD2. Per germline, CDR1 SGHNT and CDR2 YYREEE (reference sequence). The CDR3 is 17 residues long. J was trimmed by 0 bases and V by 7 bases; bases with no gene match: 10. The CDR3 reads CASGPNPSGSSYNEQFF. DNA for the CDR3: TGTGCCAGCGGCCCCAACCCTAGCGGGAGCTCCTACAATGAGCAGTTCTTC.

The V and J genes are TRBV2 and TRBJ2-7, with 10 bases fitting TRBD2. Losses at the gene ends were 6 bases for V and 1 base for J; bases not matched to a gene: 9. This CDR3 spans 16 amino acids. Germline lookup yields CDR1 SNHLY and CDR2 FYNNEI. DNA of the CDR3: TGTGCCAGCAGGAGACTAGCGGGTCTCGGGTCCTACGAGCAGTACTTC. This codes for CASRRLAGLGSYEQYF.

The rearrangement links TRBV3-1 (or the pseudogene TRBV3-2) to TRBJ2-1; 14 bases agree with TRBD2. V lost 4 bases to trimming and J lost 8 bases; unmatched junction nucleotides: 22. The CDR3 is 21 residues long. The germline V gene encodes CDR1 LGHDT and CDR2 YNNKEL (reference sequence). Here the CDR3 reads CASSLTPGLAGVQRFRHEQFF. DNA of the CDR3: TGTGCCAGCAGCCTCACTCCGGGACTAGCGGGAGTGCAACGATTCAGGCATGAGCAGTTCTTC.

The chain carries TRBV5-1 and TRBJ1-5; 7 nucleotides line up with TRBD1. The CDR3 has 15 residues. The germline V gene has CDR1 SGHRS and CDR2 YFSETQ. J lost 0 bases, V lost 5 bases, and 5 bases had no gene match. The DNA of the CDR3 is TGCGCCAGCAGACCGACAGGGTCTAGCAATCAGCCCCAGCATTTT. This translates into CASRPTGSSNQPQHF.

CDR3 DNA: TGTGCCAGCAGGGGGGACAGGGCCAACACTGAAGCTTTCTTT. Its translation is CASRGDRANTEAFF. The rearrangement joins TRBV6-5 to TRBJ1-1; TRBD1 agrees at 9 bases. The germline V gene has CDR1 MNHEY and CDR2 SVGAGI. Germline trimming cut 6 bases from V and 2 bases from J; bases unmatched to any gene: 4. The CDR3 is made up of 14 amino acids.

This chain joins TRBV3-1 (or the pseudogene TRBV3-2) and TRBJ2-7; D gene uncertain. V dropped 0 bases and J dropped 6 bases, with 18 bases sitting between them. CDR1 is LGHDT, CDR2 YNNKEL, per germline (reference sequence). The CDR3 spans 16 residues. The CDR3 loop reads CASSQDSGFLGFEQYF. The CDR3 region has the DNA TGTGCCAGCAGCCAAGATTCTGGCTTCCTAGGTTTCGAGCAGTACTTC.

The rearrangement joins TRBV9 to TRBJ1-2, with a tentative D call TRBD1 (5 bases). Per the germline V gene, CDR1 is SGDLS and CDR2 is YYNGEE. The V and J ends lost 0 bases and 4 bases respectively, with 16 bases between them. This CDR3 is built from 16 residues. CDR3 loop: CASSVEVTGVPYGYTF. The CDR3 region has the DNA TGTGCCAGCAGCGTAGAAGTTACGGGGGTCCCCTATGGCTACACCTTC.

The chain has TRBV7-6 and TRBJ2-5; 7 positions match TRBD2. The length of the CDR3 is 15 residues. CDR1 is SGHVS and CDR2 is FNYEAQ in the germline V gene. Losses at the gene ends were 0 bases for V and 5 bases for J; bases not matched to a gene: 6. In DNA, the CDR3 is TGTGCCAGCAGCTTAGCGGGAGGGCCCGAGGAGACCCAGTACTTC. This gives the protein CASSLAGGPEETQYF.

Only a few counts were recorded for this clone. As DNA, the CDR3 is TGTGCCAGCAGCTATCAGGGTCCCGGCTACACCTTC. As protein: CASSYQGPGYTF. The chain joins TRBV11-2 to TRBJ1-2, with a possible D match to TRBD1 (5 bases). With 4 bases removed from V and 8 bases from J, the gap between germline ends came to 11 bases. The germline CDR1 and CDR2 sequences are SGHAT and FQNNGV. CDR3 size: 12 residues.

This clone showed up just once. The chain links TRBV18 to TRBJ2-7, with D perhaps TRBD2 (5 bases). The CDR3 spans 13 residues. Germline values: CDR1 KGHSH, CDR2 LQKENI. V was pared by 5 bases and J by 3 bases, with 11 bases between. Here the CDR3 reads CASSEGSLYEQYF. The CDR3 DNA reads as TGTGCCAGCTCAGAAGGGAGCCTCTACGAGCAGTACTTC.

The DNA for the CDR3 is TGTGCCAGCAGTCTCCGGAGTGGAGCCCAAGAGACCCAGTACTTC. The encoded protein is CASSLRSGAQETQYF. The V and J genes are TRBV14 and TRBJ2-5; no clear D gene. Germline CDR1 reads SGHDN; CDR2 reads FVKESK. The V and J ends lost 6 bases and 1 base respectively, with 15 bases between them. The CDR3 length is 15 residues. The complete variable domain, with remaining parts taken from reference TRBV14 and TRBJ2-5, reads EAGVTQFPSHSVIEKGQTVTLRCDPISGHDNLYWYRRVMGKEIKFLLHFVKESKQDESGMPNNRFLAERTGGTYSTLKVQPAELEDSGVYFCASSLRSGAQETQYFGPGTRLLVL.

The CDR3, as DNA: TGTGCCAGCTCACCGGGACAGGGAGTTTACGAGCAGTACTTC. This translates into CASSPGQGVYEQYF. J is TRBJ2-7 and V is TRBV18; 9 nucleotides line up with TRBD1. Germline V gene sequence: CDR1 KGHSH, CDR2 LQKENI. CDR3 length: 14 amino acids. The V and J ends lost 3 bases and 4 bases, in that order; junction bases with no gene match: 4.

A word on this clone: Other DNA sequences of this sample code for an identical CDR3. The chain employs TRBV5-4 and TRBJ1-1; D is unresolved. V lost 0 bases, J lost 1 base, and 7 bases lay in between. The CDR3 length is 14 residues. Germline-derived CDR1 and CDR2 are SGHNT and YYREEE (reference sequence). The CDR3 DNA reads TGTGCCAGCAGCTTGGGAGGAGGGAACACTGAAGCTTTCTTT. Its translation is CASSLGGGNTEAFF.

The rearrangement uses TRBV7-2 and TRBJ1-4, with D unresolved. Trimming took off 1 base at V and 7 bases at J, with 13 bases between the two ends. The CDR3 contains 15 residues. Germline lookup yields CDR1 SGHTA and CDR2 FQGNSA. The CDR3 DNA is TGTGCCAGCAGCTTAGTCTCTCCCATCGGTGAAAAACTGTTTTTT. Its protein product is CASSLVSPIGEKLFF.

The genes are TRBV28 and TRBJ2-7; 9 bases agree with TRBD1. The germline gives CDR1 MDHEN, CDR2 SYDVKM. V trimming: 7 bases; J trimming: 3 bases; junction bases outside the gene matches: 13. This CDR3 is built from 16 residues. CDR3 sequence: CASKDRGQPYGYEQYF. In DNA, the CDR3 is TGTGCCAGCAAGGACAGGGGCCAACCTTATGGCTACGAGCAGTACTTC.

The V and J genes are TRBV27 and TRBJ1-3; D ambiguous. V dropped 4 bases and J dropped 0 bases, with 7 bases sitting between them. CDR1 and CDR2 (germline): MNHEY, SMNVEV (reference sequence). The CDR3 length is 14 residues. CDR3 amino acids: CASSSSNSGNTIYF. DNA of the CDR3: TGTGCCAGCAGTTCCTCTAACTCTGGAAACACCATATATTTT.